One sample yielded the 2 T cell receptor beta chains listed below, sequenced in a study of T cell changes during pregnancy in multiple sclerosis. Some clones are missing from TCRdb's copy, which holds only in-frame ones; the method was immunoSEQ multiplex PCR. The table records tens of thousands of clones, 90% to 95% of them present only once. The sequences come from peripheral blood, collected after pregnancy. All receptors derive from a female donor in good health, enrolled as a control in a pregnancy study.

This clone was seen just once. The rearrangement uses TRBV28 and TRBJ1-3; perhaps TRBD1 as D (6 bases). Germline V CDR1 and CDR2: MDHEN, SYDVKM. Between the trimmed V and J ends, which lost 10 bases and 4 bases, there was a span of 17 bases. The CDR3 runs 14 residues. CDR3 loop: CATTGQGTGNTIYF. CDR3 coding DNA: TGTGCCACGACGGGGCAGGGGACAGGAAACACCATATATTTT.

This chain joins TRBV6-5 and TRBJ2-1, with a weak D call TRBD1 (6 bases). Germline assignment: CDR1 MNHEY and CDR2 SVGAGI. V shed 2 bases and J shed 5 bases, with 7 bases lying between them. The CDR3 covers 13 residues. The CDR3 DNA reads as TGTGCCAGCAGTTACGAGGGGGACAATGAGCAGTTCTTC. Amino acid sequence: CASSYEGDNEQFF.